The 5 T cell receptor beta chains below were found in one sample sequenced in a study of identical twins' blood T cells (dated by TCRdb to about 2013). Library preparation was by 5' RACE. The listed sequencing device is Illumina Genome Analyzer IIx. TCRdb itself trimmed the public reads at Q25 with fastp, ran MiXCR and retained productive beta chains. Records with the same CDR3 protein are collapsed into one entry carrying the most frequent genes and DNA. A total of fewer than 450,000 distinct CDR3 sequences appear in this sample, approximately 30% of them only once. Of the sample, roughly 5.5% is held by the ten largest clones. Sequencing input: PBMCs. These receptors were collected from a woman aged 18 to 50 in good health.

About this clonotype itself: Possible read error: a much larger clone is one base away. The chain links TRBV27 to TRBJ2-3, with D perhaps matching TRBD2 (5 bases). Trimming removed 4 bases at V and 11 bases at J, with 16 bases between. The CDR3 has 13 amino acids. CDR1 is MNHEY and CDR2 is SMNVEV in the germline V gene (reference sequence). This CDR3 is CASSSGEGRKQYF. In nucleotides, the CDR3 is TGTGCCAGCAGTTCAGGAGAGGGTCGGAAGCAGTATTTT.

The chain recombines TRBV5-6 with TRBJ1-1, with D uncertain. The CDR3 is 14 amino acids. Between the trimmed V and J ends, which lost 2 bases and 1 base, there was a span of 9 bases. Germline V gives CDR1 SGHDT, CDR2 YYEEEE. The CDR3 coding sequence is TGTGCCAGCAGCTTAGTAGCAACGAACACTGAAGCTTTCTTT. Encoded protein: CASSLVATNTEAFF.

A few counts support this clonotype. The CDR3 DNA reads TGCAGCGTTGTGGTGCCTAGTTACGGGGAGCTGTTTTTT. This translates into CSVVVPSYGELFF. The rearrangement links TRBV29-1 to TRBJ2-2; D is unresolved. V lost 4 bases to trimming and J lost 7 bases, with 13 bases between them. CDR3 size: 13 residues. Germline values: CDR1 SQVTM, CDR2 ANQGSEA.

This clonotype was found many times. This sequence joins TRBV20-1 and TRBJ2-5; unclear D gene. Per germline, CDR1 DFQATT and CDR2 SNEGSKA (reference sequence). This CDR3 has 13 residues. V shed 7 bases and J shed 0 bases, with 12 bases lying between them. DNA of the CDR3: TGCAGTGTAAAACGACAACACCAAGAGACCCAGTACTTC. This sequence encodes CSVKRQHQETQYF.

The V call is TRBV27, the J call TRBJ2-3, with 9 bases matching TRBD2. CDR3 size: 15 residues. The ends lost 10 bases at V and 4 bases at J; junction bases unmatched: 12. From germline, CDR1 is MNHEY and CDR2 SMNVEV (reference sequence). CDR3 coding DNA: TGTGCCATTAGGGGTAGCGGGAGCGGGGCAGATACGCAGTATTTT. Protein product: CAIRGSGSGADTQYF.